The 9 T cell receptor beta chains in this list originate from one sample, sequenced in a study of T cell changes during pregnancy in multiple sclerosis. Only in-frame clones appear in the TCRdb table, and some are missing; sequencing was by immunoSEQ multiplex PCR. Found here are about 60,000 clones, about 90% of them singletons; the top ten hold around 0.8%. The input for sequencing was CD4+ T cells from peripheral blood mononuclear cells, taken in the first trimester of pregnancy. The receptors were gathered from a female donor with multiple sclerosis, enrolled in a pregnancy study.

The chain carries TRBV5-1 and TRBJ2-2, with 12 bases identical to TRBD2. Germline V gene lookup returns CDR1 SGHRS and CDR2 YFSETQ. Trimming cost V 0 bases and J 4 bases; bases outside gene matches: 1. This CDR3 contains 16 residues. CDR3 DNA: TGCGCCAGCAGCTTGGGGACTAGCGGGGCCACCGGGGAGCTGTTTTTT. As protein: CASSLGTSGATGELFF.

This chain uses TRBV28 with TRBJ2-7; no reliable D call. Trimming left V 5 bases short and J 0 bases short, with 14 bases between. The CDR3 sequence is 15 residues long. Germline CDR1 is MDHEN and CDR2 is SYDVKM. The CDR3 loop reads CASSPGSARSYEQYF. The CDR3 nucleotides read TGTGCCAGCAGTCCCGGAAGCGCACGCTCCTACGAGCAGTACTTC.

The table lists this clone with a count of one. J is TRBJ2-7 and V is TRBV7-2, with D possibly matching TRBD1 (6 bases). The V end lost 5 bases, the J end lost 4 bases, and 21 bases lay between the germline ends. This CDR3 spans 16 amino acids. From germline, CDR1 is SGHTA and CDR2 FQGNSA. This chain's CDR3 is CASSVGQLGSGYEQYF. CDR3 nucleotides: TGTGCCAGCAGCGTCGGACAGTTGGGGAGCGGATACGAGCAGTACTTC.

This sequence joins TRBV9 and TRBJ2-7, with 8 bases identical to TRBD1. There are 14 residues in the CDR3. Germline V gene sequence: CDR1 SGDLS, CDR2 YYNGEE. V shed 4 bases and J 6 bases; nucleotides not matched to a gene: 9. CDR3 protein: CASSLFQDRAEQYF. The CDR3 DNA reads as TGTGCCAGCAGCCTTTTTCAGGACAGGGCCGAGCAGTACTTC.

J is TRBJ1-1 and V is TRBV5-6, with 7 nucleotides matching TRBD1. This CDR3 region has 17 residues. J was trimmed by 5 bases and V by 0 bases; bases with no gene match: 13. Germline V gene lookup returns CDR1 SGHDT and CDR2 YYEEEE. CDR3 nucleotide sequence: TGTGCCAGCAGCTTGGGTCCCCTACGGACAGGATGGACTGAAGCTTTCTTT. This translates into CASSLGPLRTGWTEAFF.

This chain links TRBV7-9 with TRBJ1-1, with 7 bases fitting TRBD1. This CDR3 contains 19 residues. Losses at the gene ends were 0 bases for V and 1 base for J; bases not matched to a gene: 14. Germline CDR1 is SEHNR and CDR2 is FQNEAQ (reference sequence). CDR3 coding DNA: TGTGCCAGCAGCTTAGCCCTATACAGGGGACCGGGGCAGAACACTGAAGCTTTCTTT. This gives the protein CASSLALYRGPGQNTEAFF.

The V call is TRBV7-2, the J call TRBJ1-2; possible D gene TRBD1, 6 bases. The germline CDR1 and CDR2 sequences are SGHTA and FQGNSA. CDR3 length: 16 amino acids. V lost 1 base to trimming and J lost 7 bases, with 19 bases between them. The CDR3 region is CASSLGSGDLAGGYTF. DNA for the CDR3: TGTGCCAGCAGCTTAGGGTCAGGGGATCTGGCGGGTGGCTACACCTTC.

The CDR3 DNA reads TGTGCCAGCAGCTTAGGAGGGGGGGCGTCGGTACAGTATTTT. Translating gives CASSLGGGASVQYF. This chain connects TRBV7-2 to TRBJ2-3, with D tentatively TRBD2 (7 bases). V gave up 1 base and J gave up 12 bases, with 17 bases separating them. This CDR3 contains 14 residues. Germline CDR1 is SGHTA and CDR2 is FQGNSA.

The gene calls are TRBV11-1 and TRBJ1-2; no definite D call. Germline CDR1 is SGHAT and CDR2 is FQDESV (reference sequence). With 2 bases removed from V and 5 bases from J, the gap between germline ends came to 15 bases. This CDR3 is built from 15 residues. The chain's CDR3 is CASSLLSGWRYGYTF. The DNA of the CDR3 is TGTGCCAGCAGCTTATTGTCAGGATGGAGGTATGGCTACACCTTC.